These 21 T cell receptor beta chains came from one sample sequenced in a study of cytomegalovirus exposure and HLA in healthy donors. It was with 60 Vbeta and 13 Jbeta primers that the PCR ran. TCRdb's copy holds only in-frame clones and misses some; the assay was immunoSEQ multiplex PCR. The sample records 150,000 to 200,000 clones, 60% to 80% being singletons. Source material: PBMCs. The receptors originated from a woman aged 25-40 years in good health and CMV-seronegative.

On this clone: Germline and junction disagree at one end, which may indicate a read error. Other nucleotide sequences in the sample specify the same CDR3. The chain couples TRBV5-6 to TRBJ1-2, with D possibly TRBD1 on 6 matching bases. Germline V gene lookup returns CDR1 SGHDT and CDR2 YYEEEE. This CDR3 spans 15 amino acids. CDR3 sequence (DNA): TGCGCCAGCAGCTTGGGTGGGGACACCTACTATGGCTACACCTTC. This sequence encodes CASSLGGDTYYGYTF.

In its sample, this clone was seen a few times. The junction does not match germline at one end; this may be a read error. The chain's CDR3 is CASSLAYTEQFF. The CDR3 coding sequence is TGCGCCAGCAGCTTGGCTTACACTGAGCAGTTCTTC. The V and J genes are TRBV5-1 and TRBJ2-1, with no clear D. The CDR3 sequence is 12 residues long. In germline, CDR1 is SGHRS, CDR2 YFSETQ.

This clone has only a few counts. V and J are TRBV14 and TRBJ1-1; D may be TRBD1 (5 bases). V lost 2 bases, J lost 4 bases, and 11 bases lay in between. The CDR3 length is 14 residues. The V gene's germline CDR1 is SGHDN and CDR2 FVKESK. The CDR3 spells CASSQYQGSTEAFF. The CDR3 coding sequence is TGTGCCAGCAGCCAATATCAGGGTAGCACTGAAGCTTTCTTT.

The chain has TRBV5-1 and TRBJ2-3; tentative D call: TRBD2 (5 bases). This CDR3 has 14 residues. V was shortened by 6 bases and J by 1 base, with 12 bases between the two germline ends. Germline lookup yields CDR1 SGHRS and CDR2 YFSETQ. The CDR3 loop reads CASIGAVGTDTQYF. In nucleotides, the CDR3 is TGCGCCAGCATAGGAGCGGTAGGCACAGATACGCAGTATTTT. Variable domain in full (rest from reference TRBV5-1 and TRBJ2-3): KAGVTQTPRYLIKTRGQQVTLSCSPISGHRSVSWYQQTPGQGLQFLFEYFSETQRNKGNFPGRFSGRQFSNSRSEMNVSTLELGDSALYLCASIGAVGTDTQYFGPGTRLTVL.

With regard to this clone: The sample carries other DNA sequences with the same CDR3. J is TRBJ1-6 and V is TRBV9; possible D gene TRBD1, 6 bases. CDR1 SGDLS and CDR2 YYNGEE come from the germline V gene. CDR3 length equals 14 residues. Trimming removed 4 bases at V and 7 bases at J, with 12 bases between. The chain's CDR3 is CASSPRTANSPLHF. CDR3 nucleotides: TGTGCCAGCAGCCCTCGGACAGCAAATTCACCCCTCCACTTT.

The CDR3 DNA reads as TGTGCCAGCAGCGTAGCGACAGGGCTTGGAAACACCATATATTTT. This codes for CASSVATGLGNTIYF. The gene calls are TRBV9 and TRBJ1-3, with 7 bases identical to TRBD1. With 0 bases clipped from V and 3 bases from J, the junction kept 3 bases outside the gene matches. From germline, CDR1 is SGDLS and CDR2 YYNGEE. This CDR3 spans 15 amino acids.

The chain is built from TRBV5-6 and TRBJ2-1; unclear D gene. CDR1 and CDR2 (germline): SGHDT, YYEEEE. Trimming removed 4 bases from V and 9 bases from J, with 11 bases in between. This CDR3 spans 12 amino acids. CDR3 amino acids: CASSPPGGEQFF. In nucleotides, the CDR3 is TGTGCCAGCAGCCCTCCCGGTGGTGAGCAGTTCTTC.

The CDR3 reads CASSPPEGSGNTIYF. Here the CDR3 DNA reads TGTGCCAGCAGCCCCCCGGAGGGCTCTGGAAACACCATATATTTT. The chain uses TRBV6-5 and TRBJ1-3; unclear D gene. The CDR3 is 15 residues long. Germline V gives CDR1 MNHEY, CDR2 SVGAGI. Trimming stripped 6 bases from V and 0 bases from J, with 12 bases between.

The rearrangement links TRBV9 to TRBJ2-5; TRBD2 matches at 10 bases. Per the germline V gene, CDR1 is SGDLS and CDR2 is YYNGEE. The CDR3 sequence is 16 residues long. Trimming took 4 bases from V and 2 from J; bases not matched to a gene: 8. The CDR3 is CASSPFSGGPQETQYF. The CDR3 nucleotides read TGTGCCAGCAGCCCTTTTAGCGGGGGGCCTCAAGAGACCCAGTACTTC.

This chain uses TRBV5-1 with TRBJ2-2, with 9 bases matching TRBD1. There are 16 residues in the CDR3. CDR1 is SGHRS and CDR2 is YFSETQ in the germline V gene. V was pared by 0 bases and J by 3 bases, with 3 bases of the junction left unmatched. This CDR3 reads CASSLVGTGYTGELFF. CDR3 nucleotides: TGCGCCAGCAGCTTGGTGGGGACAGGGTACACCGGGGAGCTGTTTTTT.

This clone was found a few times. The rearrangement uses TRBV19 and TRBJ2-7; a possible D gene is TRBD2 (5 bases). The germline V gene encodes CDR1 LNHDA and CDR2 SQIVND (reference sequence). This CDR3 spans 15 amino acids. The V and J ends lost 5 bases and 0 bases respectively, with 14 bases between them. This CDR3 is CASSSSGGASYEQYF. The CDR3 nucleotides read TGTGCCAGTAGTTCCAGCGGCGGCGCCTCCTACGAGCAGTACTTC.

The V gene is TRBV19, the J gene TRBJ2-7; 8 bases align to TRBD2. This CDR3 is built from 13 residues. From germline, CDR1 is LNHDA and CDR2 SQIVND (reference sequence). Trimming took 5 bases from V and 7 from J; bases not matched to a gene: 7. CDR3 region: CASSGRLAQEQYF. CDR3 nucleotide sequence: TGTGCCAGTAGTGGGAGACTAGCGCAGGAGCAGTACTTC.

The J gene is TRBJ2-5, the V gene TRBV5-4; TRBD2 agrees at 7 bases. The CDR3 length is 14 residues. The ends lost 0 bases at V and 5 bases at J; junction bases unmatched: 4. Per germline, CDR1 SGHNT and CDR2 YYREEE (reference sequence). The CDR3 nucleotides read TGTGCCAGCAGCTTGGGCGGGGGAGGGGAGACCCAGTACTTC. It yields the protein CASSLGGGGETQYF.

CDR3 protein: CASSSIPTGDTEAFF. CDR3 nucleotide sequence: TGTGCCAGCAGTTCAATCCCCACAGGAGACACTGAAGCTTTCTTT. The V gene is TRBV5-4, the J gene TRBJ1-1; D possibly corresponds to TRBD1 (5 bases). The V and J ends lost 5 bases and 3 bases respectively, with 17 bases between them. The germline gives CDR1 SGHNT, CDR2 YYREEE (reference sequence). This CDR3 spans 15 amino acids. The full variable domain, in which reference TRBV5-4 and TRBJ1-1 provide the parts outside the CDR3, is ETGVTQSPTHLIKTRGQQVTLRCSSQSGHNTVSWYQQALGQGPQFIFQYYREEENGRGNFPPRFSGLQFPNYSSELNVNALELDDSALYLCASSSIPTGDTEAFFGQGTRLTVV.

V usage is TRBV7-8 and J usage is TRBJ1-5; perhaps TRBD1 as D (5 bases). The germline V gene encodes CDR1 SGHVS and CDR2 FQNEAQ. CDR3 length: 15 amino acids. Between the trimmed V and J ends, which lost 5 bases and 3 bases, there was a span of 14 bases. The CDR3, as DNA: TGTGCCAGCAGCCTCAGACAGCTTTCCAATCAGCCCCAGCATTTT. The encoded protein is CASSLRQLSNQPQHF.

This clone was recorded once. The rearrangement uses TRBV6-5 and TRBJ2-7; TRBD2 agrees at 11 bases. This CDR3 has 13 amino acids. The J segment lost 6 bases and the V segment lost 6 bases, leaving 4 bases of the junction unmatched. Per germline, CDR1 MNHEY and CDR2 SVGAGI. The CDR3 reads CASRKLAGAEQYF. CDR3 coding DNA: TGTGCCAGCAGAAAACTAGCGGGGGCCGAGCAGTACTTC.

This chain joins TRBV5-6 and TRBJ2-5; D unclear. Germline CDR1 reads SGHDT; CDR2 reads YYEEEE. V was shortened by 6 bases and J by 4 bases, with 16 bases between the two germline ends. CDR3 size: 14 residues. CDR3: CASTSVSSTETQYF. The CDR3 DNA sequence: TGTGCCAGCACTTCCGTCAGTTCCACAGAGACCCAGTACTTC.

The chain carries TRBV2 and TRBJ1-5, with 10 positions matching TRBD1. Germline values: CDR1 SNHLY, CDR2 FYNNEI. This CDR3 has 15 residues. After removal of 5 bases from V and 2 bases from J, the junction contained 3 bases not matched to a gene. The CDR3 loop reads CASSRQGAGNQPQHF. The CDR3 region has the DNA TGTGCCAGCAGTCGACAGGGGGCGGGCAATCAGCCCCAGCATTTT.

The rearrangement links TRBV9 to TRBJ1-6; D uncertain. Between the trimmed V and J ends, which lost 8 bases and 5 bases, there was a span of 14 bases. The CDR3 runs to 14 residues. Germline V gives CDR1 SGDLS, CDR2 YYNGEE. The CDR3 DNA is TGTGCCAGTTCCCAGAGGGTTGATAATTCACCCCTCCACTTT. Amino acid sequence: CASSQRVDNSPLHF.

The chain employs TRBV19 and TRBJ1-5; no firm D call. The germline CDR1 and CDR2 sequences are LNHDA and SQIVND (reference sequence). The CDR3 extends over 15 amino acids. V was pared by 0 bases and J by 5 bases, with 11 bases between. The DNA for the CDR3 is TGTGCCAGTAGTATAGAAGGGAGGGTCCATCAGCCCCAGCATTTT. It translates to CASSIEGRVHQPQHF.

This rearrangement joins TRBV7-8 to TRBJ2-7; no firm D call. The germline V gene encodes CDR1 SGHVS and CDR2 FQNEAQ. The CDR3 totals 13 residues. The CDR3 bases are TGTTCTTTCAAGCAGAGGCCGGCATACGAGCAGTACTTC. Protein: CSFKQRPAYEQYF.